These T cell receptor beta chains were read from a single sample in a study of immune heterogeneity within non-small cell lung tumors. TCRdb re-analysed the multiplex PCR reads in MiXCR, keeping a single row per CDR3 protein. The data contain some 15,000 distinct CDR3 sequences, about a third of them seen just once; the ten biggest clones take up around 15%. Sequencing was done on a sample of lung tumor tissue. All receptors derive from a woman between 50 and 59 years old with non-small cell lung cancer. The CDR3 runs from the conserved cysteine through the conserved F or W. Size values are once, few and many counts, or a class for expanded clones, and some rows have none.

cdr3_length: 16
clone_size: once
j_call: TRBJ2-7
v_call: TRBV2
cdr3_aa: CASSERTDLFFYEQYF

cdr3_length: 16
clone_size: NA
j_call: TRBJ1-4
v_call: TRBV20-1
cdr3_aa: CSARDRSTSTNEKLFF

cdr3_length: 11
clone_size: many
j_call: TRBJ1-2
v_call: TRBV6-5
cdr3_aa: CASGQSYGYTF

cdr3_length: 15
clone_size: medium-sized
j_call: TRBJ1-2
v_call: TRBV20-1
cdr3_aa: CSASPGTGGVYGYTF

cdr3_length: 16
clone_size: many
j_call: TRBJ1-6
v_call: TRBV9
cdr3_aa: CASSVEAGDLNSPLHF

cdr3_length: 12
clone_size: few
j_call: TRBJ2-7
v_call: TRBV20-1
cdr3_aa: CSPSGSNYEQYF

cdr3_length: 15
clone_size: NA
j_call: TRBJ1-5
v_call: TRBV6-1
cdr3_aa: CASSGQGAGNQPQHF

cdr3_length: 17
clone_size: medium-sized
j_call: TRBJ1-5
v_call: TRBV28
cdr3_aa: CASSLFAGTHSNQPQHF

cdr3_length: 16
clone_size: medium-sized
j_call: TRBJ1-5
v_call: TRBV7-8
cdr3_aa: CASSPQAPGRSGPQHF

cdr3_length: 15
clone_size: many
j_call: TRBJ2-1
v_call: TRBV6-1
cdr3_aa: CASSYAPLDYNEQFF

cdr3_length: 13
clone_size: NA
j_call: TRBJ1-1
v_call: TRBV20-1
cdr3_aa: CSSREGANTEAFF

cdr3_length: 16
clone_size: NA
j_call: TRBJ2-1
v_call: TRBV19
cdr3_aa: CASSKGAGGHYNEQFF

cdr3_length: 14
clone_size: few
j_call: TRBJ2-7
v_call: TRBV6-1
cdr3_aa: CASSSRDSTYEQYF

cdr3_length: 13
clone_size: NA
j_call: TRBJ2-1
v_call: TRBV28
cdr3_aa: CASNRDVEGEQFF

cdr3_length: 18
clone_size: medium-sized
j_call: TRBJ2-1
v_call: TRBV24-1
cdr3_aa: CATSDPSSDASSYNEQFF

cdr3_length: 15
clone_size: medium-sized
j_call: TRBJ1-5
v_call: TRBV19
cdr3_aa: CASSINQGANQPQHF

cdr3_length: 13
clone_size: many
j_call: TRBJ2-7
v_call: TRBV9
cdr3_aa: CASSVGLSGEQYF

cdr3_length: 16
clone_size: NA
j_call: TRBJ2-6
v_call: TRBV4-3
cdr3_aa: CASSQEEGSGANVLTF

cdr3_length: 13
clone_size: NA
j_call: TRBJ1-1
v_call: TRBV12-3/TRBV12-4
cdr3_aa: CASTFFRDTEAFF

cdr3_length: 15
clone_size: NA
j_call: TRBJ1-5
v_call: TRBV20-1
cdr3_aa: CSAKTGTDFNQPQHF

cdr3_length: 17
clone_size: medium-sized
j_call: TRBJ1-2
v_call: TRBV19
cdr3_aa: CASTAPLGEGKHYGYTF

cdr3_length: 16
clone_size: few
j_call: TRBJ2-5
v_call: TRBV20-1
cdr3_aa: CSARSSWGMIQETQYF

cdr3_length: 12
clone_size: many
j_call: TRBJ1-3
v_call: TRBV5-6
cdr3_aa: CASSLGPTGWDF

cdr3_length: 14
clone_size: many
j_call: TRBJ2-3
v_call: TRBV11-3
cdr3_aa: CASSSRVAPDTQYF

cdr3_length: 17
clone_size: many
j_call: TRBJ2-3
v_call: TRBV20-1
cdr3_aa: CSARGLAGATSTDTQYF

cdr3_length: 15
clone_size: many
j_call: TRBJ2-1
v_call: TRBV18
cdr3_aa: CASSEELDSYNEQFF

cdr3_length: 13
clone_size: NA
j_call: TRBJ2-3
v_call: TRBV7-9
cdr3_aa: CASSPGLTDTQYF

cdr3_length: 14
clone_size: few
j_call: TRBJ2-3
v_call: TRBV5-1
cdr3_aa: CASSLGFGTDTQYF

cdr3_length: 14
clone_size: few
j_call: TRBJ2-5
v_call: TRBV29-1
cdr3_aa: CSAGLAGDVETQYF

cdr3_length: 12
clone_size: many
j_call: TRBJ2-4
v_call: TRBV19
cdr3_aa: CASSPTGNIQYF

cdr3_length: 17
clone_size: NA
j_call: TRBJ2-1
v_call: TRBV27
cdr3_aa: CASSLRASLASYNEQFF

cdr3_length: 17
clone_size: NA
j_call: TRBJ1-2
v_call: TRBV20-1
cdr3_aa: CSAPEPTGAFTGYGYTF

cdr3_length: 13
clone_size: NA
j_call: TRBJ2-7
v_call: TRBV5-4
cdr3_aa: CASSFTPSYEQYF

cdr3_length: 13
clone_size: medium-sized
j_call: TRBJ1-2
v_call: TRBV11-2
cdr3_aa: CASSLCRGLGYTF

cdr3_length: 18
clone_size: medium-sized
j_call: TRBJ2-7
v_call: TRBV6-1
cdr3_aa: CASSDYRDSVIGDYEQYF

cdr3_length: 15
clone_size: many
j_call: TRBJ2-3
v_call: TRBV2
cdr3_aa: CANGGARAGTDTQYF

cdr3_length: 15
clone_size: many
j_call: TRBJ1-1
v_call: TRBV11-1
cdr3_aa: CASSSRGGGGTEAFF

cdr3_length: 15
clone_size: NA
j_call: TRBJ2-3
v_call: TRBV7-3
cdr3_aa: CASSEQGVTTDTQYF

cdr3_length: 13
clone_size: many
j_call: TRBJ1-6
v_call: TRBV12-3/TRBV12-4
cdr3_aa: CASSLGGNSPLHF

cdr3_length: 14
clone_size: NA
j_call: TRBJ1-5
v_call: TRBV20-1
cdr3_aa: CGALNGQGNQPQHF

cdr3_length: 15
clone_size: NA
j_call: TRBJ2-1
v_call: TRBV6-9
cdr3_aa: CVSSSDRPGESEQFF